This T cell receptor (beta chain) originates from a study of blood T cell repertoires in COVID-19. Repertoires were generated with immunoSEQ multiplex PCR, while TCRdb's copy carries only in-frame clones and drops some. In the table there are some 500,000 clones, roughly 90% of which are singletons. In regard to this clone: One end of the junction does not line up with germline, which may come from a read error.

CDR3 length: 13 residues. CDR1 and CDR2 from the germline V gene are SGHNT and YENEEA. V gene TRBV11-3 combines with J gene TRBJ1-1; D remains unclear. The clonotype originates from a woman aged 40 to 50 who had recovered from COVID-19. Sequencing was done on a sample of PBMCs or T cells enriched from blood (not recorded which). The CDR3 spells CASSLRSDVPTSF. Written as DNA, the CDR3 is TGTGCCAGCAGCTTACGTAGTGATGTTCCAACCTCATTT.